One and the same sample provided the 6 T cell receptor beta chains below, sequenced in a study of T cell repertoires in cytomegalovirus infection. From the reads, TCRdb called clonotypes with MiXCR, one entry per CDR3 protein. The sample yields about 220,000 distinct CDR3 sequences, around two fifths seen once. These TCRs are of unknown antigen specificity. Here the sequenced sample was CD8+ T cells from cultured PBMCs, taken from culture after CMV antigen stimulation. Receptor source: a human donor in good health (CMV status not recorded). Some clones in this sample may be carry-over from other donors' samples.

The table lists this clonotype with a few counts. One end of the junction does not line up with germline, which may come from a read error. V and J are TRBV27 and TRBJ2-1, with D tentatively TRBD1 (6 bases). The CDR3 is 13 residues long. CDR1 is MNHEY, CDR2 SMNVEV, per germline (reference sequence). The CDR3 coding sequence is TGTGCCAGCAGTCCAACCAAGGGGACACCAAGGATCTTC. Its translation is CASSPTKGTPRIF.

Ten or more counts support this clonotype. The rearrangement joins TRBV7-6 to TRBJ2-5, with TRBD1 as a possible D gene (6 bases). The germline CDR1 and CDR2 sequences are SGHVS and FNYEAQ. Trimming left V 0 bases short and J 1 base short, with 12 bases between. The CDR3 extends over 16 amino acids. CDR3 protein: CASSLASQGFQETQYF. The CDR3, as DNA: TGTGCCAGCAGCTTAGCGTCACAGGGCTTCCAAGAGACCCAGTACTTC.

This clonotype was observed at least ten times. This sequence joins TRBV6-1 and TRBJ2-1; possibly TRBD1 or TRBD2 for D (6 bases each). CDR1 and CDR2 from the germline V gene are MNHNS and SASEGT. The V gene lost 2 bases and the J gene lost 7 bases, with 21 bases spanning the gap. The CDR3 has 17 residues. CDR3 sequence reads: CASSEKARGTPLNEQFF. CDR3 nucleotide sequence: TGTGCCAGCAGTGAAAAGGCCCGGGGGACACCCTTAAATGAGCAGTTCTTC.

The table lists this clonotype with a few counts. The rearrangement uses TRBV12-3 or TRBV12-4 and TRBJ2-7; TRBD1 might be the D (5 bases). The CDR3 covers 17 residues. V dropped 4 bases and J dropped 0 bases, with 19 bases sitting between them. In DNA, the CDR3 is TGTGCCAGCAGTTCGTCGGACACCTTACGAAGCTCCTACGAGCAGTACTTC. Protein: CASSSSDTLRSSYEQYF.

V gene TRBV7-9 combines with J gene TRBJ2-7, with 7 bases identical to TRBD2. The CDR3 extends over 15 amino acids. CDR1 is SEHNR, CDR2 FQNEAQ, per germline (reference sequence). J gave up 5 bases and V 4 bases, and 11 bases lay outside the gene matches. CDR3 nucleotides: TGTGCCAGCAGCTCCCCCGGCGGGAGACGAGACGAGCAGTACTTC. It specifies CASSSPGGRRDEQYF.

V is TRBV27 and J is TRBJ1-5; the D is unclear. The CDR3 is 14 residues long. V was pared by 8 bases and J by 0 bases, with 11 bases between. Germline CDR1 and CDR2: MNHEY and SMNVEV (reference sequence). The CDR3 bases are TGTGCCAGCTCGGTGGGAGTTAGCAATCAGCCCCAGCATTTT. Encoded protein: CASSVGVSNQPQHF.